This T cell receptor (beta chain) was identified during a study of regulatory T cells in long-lasting Graves disease. Described time point: persistent/refractory GD, antithyroid drugs over 5 years with positive TRAb. The TCR library was prepared using RNA isolated from PBMCs. HTBI primers from iRepertoire and Arm-PCR of CDR3 regions yielded the TCR beta libraries. MiXCR, applied by TCRdb to the multiplex PCR reads, yields one record per CDR3 protein. This sample has roughly 430,000 distinct CDR3 sequences, with 20% to 25% found just once. For this clonotype: What it binds is not known. This may be a read error: a much more frequent sequence differs by one nucleotide.

Regarding the study as a whole: Patients with persistent disease shared 2,741 public clonotypes, outpacing the roughly 950 shared by new patients.

This TCR was sampled from a female donor with Graves disease. Sequenced material: peripheral blood mononuclear cells (PBMCs), taken when the disease was refractory, from a patient treated with antithyroid drugs.

CDR3 sequence: CVSSDPPGLGPDTQYF. CDR3 nucleotide sequence: TGTGTCAGCAGCGACCCGCCCGGACTCGGCCCAGATACGCAGTATTTT. The V gene is TRBV7-2, the J gene TRBJ2-3, with D perhaps matching TRBD2 (5 bases). CDR1 is SGHTA and CDR2 is FQGNSA in the germline V gene. The CDR3 runs 16 residues.